This record concerns one T cell receptor (beta chain) sequence. Its recognized antigen is unknown. The record has no base qualities; no much larger clone is one base away. Enrolling through a virtual design, the prospective study's participants ranged in age from roughly 18 to 90 years and lived across roughly 23 United States geographic areas. In the prospective study, cohorts were assigned on the basis of participant-reported clinical history obtained from a screening survey and a study questionnaire. Recovered participants in ImmuneRACE Cohort 3 were defined by two consecutive negative NP/OP PCR tests, clearance by a healthcare professional, or resolution of symptoms. In the prospective study, whole blood, serum and a nasopharyngeal or oropharyngeal swab were collected from each participant by mobile phlebotomists. Participants in the prospective study had the option to provide additional blood draws and questionnaires over an approximately 2-month period. Blood samples from the prospective study were shipped frozen or at room temperature prior to DNA extraction.

V was cut back by 5 bases and J by 3 bases, leaving a gap of 10 bases between them. The germline V gene specifies SGHTA as CDR1 and FQGTGA as CDR2. The CDR3 has 13 amino acids, counting the end cysteine and phenylalanine. The entry retains the CDR3 DNA only, 39 bases that are in frame from base 1. TCRbeta CDR3 regions were amplified from genomic DNA by means of the immunoSEQ Assay, a bias-controlled multiplex PCR. Regarding the original processing steps: Within the assay, amplification of reference gene primers was used to estimate how many nucleated cells each sample contained. Sequence reads were collapsed and filtered to measure the absolute abundance of every unique TCRbeta CDR3 rearrangement. For each sample, productive Simpson clonality was calculated as the square root of Simpson's diversity index across productive rearrangements. The table comes from immuneACCESS by way of TCRdb, which keeps in-frame sequences with V and J called. Part of the clones is missing from these tables; in studies checked, under half for an unresolved V gene and the rest for unknown reasons. V and J calls and clone size come straight from that table; D and trimming were deduced from the DNA. For this sample the table gives approximately 230,000 clones, of which 85% to 90% were detected only once. Approximately 1.7% of the sample is held by the ten biggest clonotypes.

The data were taken from a study of blood T cell repertoires in COVID-19 (dated by TCRdb to between 2020 and 2021). Study-wide context: Samples from collaborators originated in the United States, Italy and Spain and spanned both the acute and convalescent phases of COVID-19. The prospective study material was composed of cDNA or gDNA derived from T cells, B-cell-depleted T cells, or PBMCs. Deeply sampled blood TCRbeta repertoires from subjects exposed to, actively infected with, or recovered from COVID-19 were included in the dataset. The repertoires were made available in a free public database intended to serve as a resource for research on the immune response to SARS-CoV-2. Samples were obtained from the ongoing ImmuneRACE study (first 160 participants) and from over 1,000 subjects provided by 6 global collaborators. A de-identified subject ID, COVID-19 status, age in years and sex were almost always included in the sample metadata. HLA class I and class II types, where available, came from metadata supplied by the sample provider rather than from assay-based typing.

General findings and caveats noted by the study authors: How much clinical and demographic metadata was included differed by source and by participant, and the metadata was provided uncurated.

The TCR originated in a man aged 35 to 55 who had recovered from COVID-19. Sequenced: PBMCs or T cells enriched from blood (not recorded which). The chain is made from TRBV7-3 and TRBJ1-2, with the identity of the D gene unclear. The nucleotides are TGTGCCAGCAGCGGCTACAGAGACTATGGCTACACCTTC. It specifies CASSGYRDYGYTF.